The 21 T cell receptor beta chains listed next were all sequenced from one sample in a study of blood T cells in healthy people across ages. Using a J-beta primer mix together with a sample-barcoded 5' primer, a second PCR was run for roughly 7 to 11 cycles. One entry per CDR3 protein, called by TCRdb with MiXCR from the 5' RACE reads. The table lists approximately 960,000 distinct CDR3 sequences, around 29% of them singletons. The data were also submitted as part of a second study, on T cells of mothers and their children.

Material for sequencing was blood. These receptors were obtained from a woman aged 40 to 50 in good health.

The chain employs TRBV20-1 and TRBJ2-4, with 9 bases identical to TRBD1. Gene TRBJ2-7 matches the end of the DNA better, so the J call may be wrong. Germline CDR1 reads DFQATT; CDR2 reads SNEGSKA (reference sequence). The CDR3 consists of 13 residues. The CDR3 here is CSASWTGEDEQYF. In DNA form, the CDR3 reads TGCAGTGCTTCGTGGACAGGGGAAGACGAGCAGTACTTC.

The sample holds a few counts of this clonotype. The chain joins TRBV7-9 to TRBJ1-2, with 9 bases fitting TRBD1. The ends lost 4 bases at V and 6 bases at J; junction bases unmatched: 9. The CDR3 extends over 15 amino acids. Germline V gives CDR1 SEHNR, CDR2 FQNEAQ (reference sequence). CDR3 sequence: CASSYPSGQGNGYTF. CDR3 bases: TGTGCCAGCAGCTATCCCTCGGGACAGGGTAATGGCTACACCTTC.

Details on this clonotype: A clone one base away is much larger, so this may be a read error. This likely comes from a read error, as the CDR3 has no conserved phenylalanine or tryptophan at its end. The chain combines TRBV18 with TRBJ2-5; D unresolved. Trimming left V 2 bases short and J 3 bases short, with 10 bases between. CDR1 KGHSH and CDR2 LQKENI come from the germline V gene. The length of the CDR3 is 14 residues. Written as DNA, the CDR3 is TGTGCCAGCTCACCAGGCGAAGGGAAAGAGACCCAGTACTGC. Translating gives CASSPGEGKETQYC.

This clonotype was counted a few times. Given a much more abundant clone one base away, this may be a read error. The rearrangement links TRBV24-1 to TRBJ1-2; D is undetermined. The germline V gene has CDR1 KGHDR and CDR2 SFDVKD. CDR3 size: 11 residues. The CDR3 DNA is TGTACCACCAGTGATTTCTATGGCTACACCTTC. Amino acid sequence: CTTSDFYGYTF.

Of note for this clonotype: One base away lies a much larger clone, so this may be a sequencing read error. CDR3 sequence: CDSSERGPPSGANVLTF. CDR3 DNA: TGTGACAGCAGTGAAAGGGGCCCCCCCTCTGGGGCCAACGTCCTGACTTTC. V usage is TRBV6-1 and J usage is TRBJ2-6, with D possibly TRBD1 on 5 matching bases. Germline V gene sequence: CDR1 MNHNS, CDR2 SASEGT. The CDR3 sequence is 17 residues long.

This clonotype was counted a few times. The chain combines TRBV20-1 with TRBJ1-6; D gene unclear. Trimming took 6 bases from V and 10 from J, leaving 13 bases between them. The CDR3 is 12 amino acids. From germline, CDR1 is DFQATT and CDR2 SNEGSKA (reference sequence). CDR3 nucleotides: TGCAGTGCCCCCTTGAATGCATCACCCCTCCACTTT. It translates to CSAPLNASPLHF.

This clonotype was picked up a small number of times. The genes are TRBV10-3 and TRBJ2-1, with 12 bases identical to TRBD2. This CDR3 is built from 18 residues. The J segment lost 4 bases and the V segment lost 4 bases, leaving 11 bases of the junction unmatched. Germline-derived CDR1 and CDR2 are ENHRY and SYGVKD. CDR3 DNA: TGTGCCATCAGTGCTATCGGCGGAGGACTAGCGGGGTACAATGAGCAGTTCTTC. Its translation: CAISAIGGGLAGYNEQFF.

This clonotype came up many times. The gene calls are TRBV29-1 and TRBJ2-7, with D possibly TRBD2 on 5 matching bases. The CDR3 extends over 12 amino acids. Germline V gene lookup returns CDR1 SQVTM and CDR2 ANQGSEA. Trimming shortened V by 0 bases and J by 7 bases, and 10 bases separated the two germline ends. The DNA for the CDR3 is TGCAGCGTTGAAGAGGACCCGGGAGAGCAGTACTTC. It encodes CSVEEDPGEQYF.

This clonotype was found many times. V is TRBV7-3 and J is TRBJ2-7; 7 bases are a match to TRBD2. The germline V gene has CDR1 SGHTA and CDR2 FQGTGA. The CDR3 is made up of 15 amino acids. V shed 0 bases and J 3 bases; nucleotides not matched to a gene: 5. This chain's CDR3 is CASSLTGRGDYEQYF. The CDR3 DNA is TGTGCCAGCAGCTTAACTGGACGGGGGGACTACGAGCAGTACTTC.

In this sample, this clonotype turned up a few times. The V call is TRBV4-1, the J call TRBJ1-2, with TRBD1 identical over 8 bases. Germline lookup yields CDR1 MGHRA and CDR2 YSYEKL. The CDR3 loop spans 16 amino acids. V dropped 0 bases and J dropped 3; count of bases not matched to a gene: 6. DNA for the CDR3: TGCGCCAGCAGCCAAGACGAGGACAGGGTCTACTATGGCTACACCTTC. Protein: CASSQDEDRVYYGYTF.

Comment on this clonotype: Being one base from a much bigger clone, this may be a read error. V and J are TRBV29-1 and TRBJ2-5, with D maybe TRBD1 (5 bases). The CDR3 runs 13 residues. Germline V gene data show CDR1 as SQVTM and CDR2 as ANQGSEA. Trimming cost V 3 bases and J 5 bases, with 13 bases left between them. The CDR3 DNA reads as TGCAGCGTTGATTTACTGGCAGGGGAGACCCAGTACTTC. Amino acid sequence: CSVDLLAGETQYF. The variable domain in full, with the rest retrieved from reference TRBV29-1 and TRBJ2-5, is SAVISQKPSRDICQRGTSLTIQCQVDSQVTMMFWYRQQPGQSLTLIATANQGSEATYESGFVIDKFPISRPNLTFSTLTVSNMSPEDSSIYLCSVDLLAGETQYFGPGTRLLVL.

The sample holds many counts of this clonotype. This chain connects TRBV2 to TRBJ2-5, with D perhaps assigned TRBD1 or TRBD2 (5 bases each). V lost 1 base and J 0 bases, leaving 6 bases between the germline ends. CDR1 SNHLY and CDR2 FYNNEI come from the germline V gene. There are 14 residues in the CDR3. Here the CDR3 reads CASSEVGDQETQYF. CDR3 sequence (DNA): TGTGCCAGCAGTGAAGTGGGGGACCAAGAGACCCAGTACTTC. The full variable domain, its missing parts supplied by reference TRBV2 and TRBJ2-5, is EPEVTQTPSHQVTQMGQEVILRCVPISNHLYFYWYRQILGQKVEFLVSFYNNEISEKSEIFDDQFSVERPDGSNFTLKIRSTKLEDSAMYFCASSEVGDQETQYFGPGTRLLVL.

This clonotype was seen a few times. CDR3 nucleotides: TGTGCCAGCACCTCACCCACAGGGGGTACCTATAATTCACCCCTCCACTTT. This codes for CASTSPTGGTYNSPLHF. The chain employs TRBV28 and TRBJ1-6, with 8 bases identical to TRBD1. This CDR3 region has 17 residues. Germline loops: CDR1 MDHEN, CDR2 SYDVKM. Trimming took 7 bases from V and 2 from J; bases not matched to a gene: 10.

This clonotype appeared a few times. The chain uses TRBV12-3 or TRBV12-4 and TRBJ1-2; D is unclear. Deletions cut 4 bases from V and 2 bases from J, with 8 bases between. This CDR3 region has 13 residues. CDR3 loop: CASSWPENYGYTF. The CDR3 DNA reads TGTGCCAGCAGTTGGCCAGAGAACTATGGCTACACCTTC.

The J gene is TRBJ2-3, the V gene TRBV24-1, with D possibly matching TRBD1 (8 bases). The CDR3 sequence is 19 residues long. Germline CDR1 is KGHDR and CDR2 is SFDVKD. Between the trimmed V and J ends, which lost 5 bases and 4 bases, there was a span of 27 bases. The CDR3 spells CATSATHSGQGGLADTQYF. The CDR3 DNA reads TGTGCCACCAGTGCCACACACTCCGGACAGGGAGGGTTGGCAGATACGCAGTATTTT.

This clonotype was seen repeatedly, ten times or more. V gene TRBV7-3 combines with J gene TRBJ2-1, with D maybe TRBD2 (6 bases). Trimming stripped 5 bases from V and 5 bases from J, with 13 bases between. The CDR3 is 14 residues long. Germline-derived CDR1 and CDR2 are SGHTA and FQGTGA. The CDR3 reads CASSVGTSNNEQFF. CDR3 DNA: TGTGCCAGCAGCGTCGGGACTTCCAACAATGAGCAGTTCTTC.

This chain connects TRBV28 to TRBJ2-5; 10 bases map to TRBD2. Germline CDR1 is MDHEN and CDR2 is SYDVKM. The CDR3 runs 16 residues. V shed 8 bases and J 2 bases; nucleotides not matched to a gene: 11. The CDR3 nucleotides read TGTGCCAGCGCTAAATGGGCTAGCGGGGGTCAAGAGACCCAGTACTTC. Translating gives CASAKWASGGQETQYF.

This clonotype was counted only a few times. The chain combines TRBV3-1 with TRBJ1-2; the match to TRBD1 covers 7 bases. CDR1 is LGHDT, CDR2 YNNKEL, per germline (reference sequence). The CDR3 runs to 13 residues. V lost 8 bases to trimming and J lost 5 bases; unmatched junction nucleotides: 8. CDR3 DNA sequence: TGTGCCAGCGGAAGGGGGCGGGAATATGGCTACACCTTC. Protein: CASGRGREYGYTF. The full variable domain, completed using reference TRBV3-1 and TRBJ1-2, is DTAVSQTPKYLVTQMGNDKSIKCEQNLGHDTMYWYKQDSKKFLKIMFSYNNKELIINETVPNRFSPKSPDKAHLNLHINSLELGDSAVYFCASGRGREYGYTFGSGTRLTVV.

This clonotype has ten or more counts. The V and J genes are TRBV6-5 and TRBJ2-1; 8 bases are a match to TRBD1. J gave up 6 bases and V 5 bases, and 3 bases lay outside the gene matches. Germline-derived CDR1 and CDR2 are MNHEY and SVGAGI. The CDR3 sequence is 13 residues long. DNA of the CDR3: TGTGCCAGCAGTCAACAGGGGGGCAATGAGCAGTTCTTC. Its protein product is CASSQQGGNEQFF.

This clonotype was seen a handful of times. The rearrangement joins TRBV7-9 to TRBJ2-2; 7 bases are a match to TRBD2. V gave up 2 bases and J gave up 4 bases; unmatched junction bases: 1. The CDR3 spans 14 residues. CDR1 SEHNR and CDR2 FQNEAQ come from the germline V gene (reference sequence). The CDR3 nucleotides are TGTGCCAGCAGCTTAAGCGGGGCCACCGGGGAGCTGTTTTTT. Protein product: CASSLSGATGELFF. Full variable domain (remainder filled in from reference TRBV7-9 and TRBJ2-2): DTGVSQNPRHKITKRGQNVTFRCDPISEHNRLYWYRQTLGQGPEFLTYFQNEAQLEKSRLLSDRFSAERPKGSFSTLEIQRTEQGDSAMYLCASSLSGATGELFFGEGSRLTVL.

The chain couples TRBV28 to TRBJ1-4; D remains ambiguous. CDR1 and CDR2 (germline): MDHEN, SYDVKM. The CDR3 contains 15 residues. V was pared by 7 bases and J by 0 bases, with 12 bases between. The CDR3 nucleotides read TGTGCCAGCATCTCCCTCTCAGCAACTAATGAAAAACTGTTTTTT. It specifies CASISLSATNEKLFF.